Each of the 5 T cell receptor beta chains below was sequenced from the same sample in a study of PD-1 blockade in classical Hodgkin lymphoma (dated by TCRdb to about 2020). The library was obtained by the immunoSEQ multiplex PCR assay. TCRdb's version of the immuneACCESS table is confined to in-frame rearrangements and falls short of the full clone set. An unresolved V gene accounts for under half of the shortfall where checked; the remainder is of unknown origin. Across this sample there are approximately 17,000 clones, with 80% to 95% seen only once. Less than 9% of the sample is in the top ten clones. The label giving this sample's time point can be read as: newly diagnosed, previously untreated cHL patient sample. Source material: peripheral blood mononuclear cells (PBMCs). Receptor source: a human donor with classical Hodgkin lymphoma.

The genes are TRBV10-1 and TRBJ1-2, with TRBD1 matching 7 bases. After removal of 4 bases from V and 5 bases from J, the junction contained 4 bases not matched to a gene. The V gene's germline CDR1 is WNHNN and CDR2 SYGVQD (reference sequence). The CDR3 sequence is 13 residues long. The CDR3, as DNA: TGCGCCAGCAGTGTTAACAGGGGTTATGGCTACACCTTC. Its protein is CASSVNRGYGYTF.

Only one count was recorded for this clone. The gene calls are TRBV7-2 and TRBJ1-1, with no clear D. Deletions cut 2 bases from V and 0 bases from J, with 10 bases between. The germline V gene encodes CDR1 SGHTA and CDR2 FQGNSA. The CDR3 is made up of 15 amino acids. In nucleotides, the CDR3 is TGTGCCAGCAGCTTAACATTTGGCGTGAACACTGAAGCTTTCTTT. This encodes CASSLTFGVNTEAFF.

The rearrangement uses TRBV2 and TRBJ2-3, with TRBD2 matching 10 bases. Trimming cost V 8 bases and J 4 bases; bases outside gene matches: 6. Looked up from germline, CDR1 is SNHLY and CDR2 is FYNNEI. The CDR3 runs to 14 residues. The CDR3 region is CASLLAGGPDTQYF. As DNA, the CDR3 is TGTGCCAGCCTATTAGCGGGAGGACCAGATACGCAGTATTTT.

The chain couples TRBV10-3 to TRBJ1-1; TRBD1 might be the D (5 bases). The CDR3 has 14 residues. From germline, CDR1 is ENHRY and CDR2 SYGVKD. V was cut by 7 bases and J by 2 bases, with 14 bases left in between. The CDR3 reads CAITRTGANTEAFF. The CDR3 bases are TGTGCCATCACAAGAACAGGTGCAAACACTGAAGCTTTCTTT.

V usage is TRBV19 and J usage is TRBJ2-7; TRBD1 matches at 9 bases. With V trimmed by 5 bases and J by 2 bases, 10 bases remained unmatched. Per the germline V gene, CDR1 is LNHDA and CDR2 is SQIVND (reference sequence). The length of the CDR3 is 16 residues. The DNA of the CDR3 is TGTGCCAGTAGTGGTCGACCCGGGACAGGGACCTACGAGCAGTACTTC. Protein product: CASSGRPGTGTYEQYF. The full variable domain, rest sourced from reference TRBV19 and TRBJ2-7, is DGGITQSPKYLFRKEGQNVTLSCEQNLNHDAMYWYRQDPGQGLRLIYYSQIVNDFQKGDIAEGYSVSREKKESFPLTVTSAQKNPTAFYLCASSGRPGTGTYEQYFGPGTRLTVT.